This T cell receptor (beta chain) was obtained from a study of shared clonotypes between healthy human individuals. Study-wide results and limits: The small donor group covered limited genetic and exposure diversity. Several donors held roughly 5% of naive CD4 clonotypes in common. Rarefaction curves obtained for sorted subsets showed sequencing incomplete despite large depth.

Remarks on this clone: Its specificity is unknown.

Trimming took 1 base from V and 5 from J, leaving 14 bases between them. The CDR3 consists of 15 residues. CDR1 is SEHNR and CDR2 is FQNEAQ in the germline V gene (reference sequence). Clones were read by immunoSEQ multiplex PCR, and TCRdb kept only the in-frame ones, dropping some. This table has some 1,900,000 clones, less than 95% appearing once. Naive CD8 cells were CD45RO-negative, positively selected for CCR7, excluding terminally differentiated effector memory CD45RA+ cells. Sequences were obtained from naive CD8+ T cells sorted from blood. J is TRBJ1-2 and V is TRBV7-9; D may be TRBD1 (6 bases). The clonotype originates from a man younger than 35 in good health. The CDR3 spells CASSLEGEGWYGYTF. The CDR3, as DNA: TGTGCCAGCAGCTTAGAGGGGGAGGGCTGGTATGGCTACACCTTC.